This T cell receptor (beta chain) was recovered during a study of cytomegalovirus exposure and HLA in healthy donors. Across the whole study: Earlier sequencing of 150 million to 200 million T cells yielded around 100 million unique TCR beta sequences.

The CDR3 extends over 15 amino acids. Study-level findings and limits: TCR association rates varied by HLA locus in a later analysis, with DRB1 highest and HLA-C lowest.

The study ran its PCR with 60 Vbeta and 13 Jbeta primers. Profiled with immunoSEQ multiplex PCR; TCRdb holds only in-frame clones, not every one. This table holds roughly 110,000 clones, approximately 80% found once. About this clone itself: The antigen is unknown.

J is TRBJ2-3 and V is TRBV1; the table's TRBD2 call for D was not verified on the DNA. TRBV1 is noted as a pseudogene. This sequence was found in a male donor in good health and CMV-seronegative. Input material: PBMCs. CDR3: CTSRDTSDSTDTQYF. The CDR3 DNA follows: TGCACCAGCCGCGATACTAGCGATAGCACAGATACGCAGTATTTT.